The rows below give T cell receptor beta chains drawn from one sample of a study of Ad26.COV2.S vaccination and SARS-CoV-2 variants. Measured with immunoSEQ multiplex PCR; TCRdb has only the in-frame clones, and not every one. In the table there are about 480,000 clones, around 88% of which are singletons. Sequences were derived from peripheral blood, sampled in a trial of Ad26.COV2.S vaccine versus placebo. Source of these receptors: a person aged 18 to 59 who received the Ad26.COV2.S COVID-19 vaccine or a placebo. The conserved cysteine and the conserved F or W are not part of the CDR3 here.

v_call: TRBV28; j_call: TRBJ2-3; cdr3_length: 12; cdr3_aa: ASKLGGREDTQY
v_call: TRBV2; j_call: TRBJ2-1; cdr3_length: 11; cdr3_aa: ATREPTGDEQF
v_call: TRBV18; j_call: TRBJ2-1; cdr3_length: 13; cdr3_aa: ASSWEGLARNEQF
v_call: TRBV7-3; j_call: TRBJ1-1; cdr3_length: 13; cdr3_aa: ASSSPGQGKTEAF
v_call: TRBV28; j_call: TRBJ2-1; cdr3_length: 13; cdr3_aa: ASSPGTSLSSEQF
v_call: TRBV21-1; j_call: TRBJ1-5; cdr3_length: 14; cdr3_aa: ASSKSRVGDNQPQH
v_call: TRBV5-6; j_call: TRBJ2-1; cdr3_length: 13; cdr3_aa: ASSPSSGGHNEQF
v_call: TRBV7-2; j_call: TRBJ2-1; cdr3_length: 12; cdr3_aa: ASSPTSDVNEQF
v_call: TRBV21-1; j_call: TRBJ2-7; cdr3_length: 12; cdr3_aa: ASLHRQELYEQY
v_call: TRBV5-4; j_call: TRBJ1-6; cdr3_length: 15; cdr3_aa: ASKPEGAGGMYSPLH
v_call: TRBV11-2; j_call: TRBJ2-1; cdr3_length: 13; cdr3_aa: ASSLSVFGYNEQF
v_call: TRBV9; j_call: TRBJ2-7; cdr3_length: 14; cdr3_aa: ASSVEPSVETYEQY
v_call: TRBV5-1; j_call: TRBJ2-3; cdr3_length: 14; cdr3_aa: ASSLGGIFGTDTQY
v_call: TRBV6-2/TRBV6-3; j_call: TRBJ2-1; cdr3_length: 15; cdr3_aa: ASSYSPRTSSYNEQF
v_call: TRBV6-5; j_call: TRBJ1-6; cdr3_length: 13; cdr3_aa: ASATGGSYNSPLH
v_call: TRBV24-1; j_call: TRBJ1-2; cdr3_length: 12; cdr3_aa: ATTRSAEEGGYT
v_call: TRBV29-1; j_call: TRBJ1-1; cdr3_length: 9; cdr3_aa: SVEAGFEAF
v_call: TRBV18; j_call: TRBJ1-2; cdr3_length: 13; cdr3_aa: ASYATGLQDYGYT
v_call: TRBV19; j_call: TRBJ2-7; cdr3_length: 10; cdr3_aa: ASEGGDYEQY
v_call: TRBV5-4; j_call: TRBJ1-4; cdr3_length: 11; cdr3_aa: ASSLAGSEKLF
v_call: TRBV11-2; j_call: TRBJ2-3; cdr3_length: 14; cdr3_aa: ASSLGRGSGTDTQY
v_call: TRBV2; j_call: TRBJ1-1; cdr3_length: 15; cdr3_aa: ASSEALGNMGKTEAF
v_call: TRBV9; j_call: TRBJ1-2; cdr3_length: 12; cdr3_aa: ASSVGAVGYGYT
v_call: TRBV6-1; j_call: TRBJ1-4; cdr3_length: 12; cdr3_aa: ASSEPGKREKLF
v_call: TRBV19; j_call: TRBJ2-5; cdr3_length: 11; cdr3_aa: ASSIGAWETQY
v_call: TRBV7-2; j_call: TRBJ2-5; cdr3_length: 11; cdr3_aa: ASSLTHQETQY
v_call: TRBV9; j_call: TRBJ2-1; cdr3_length: 13; cdr3_aa: ASSVGPGTLNEQF
v_call: TRBV19; j_call: TRBJ1-2; cdr3_length: 14; cdr3_aa: ASSIDTSPTVGGYT
v_call: TRBV28; j_call: TRBJ2-7; cdr3_length: 11; cdr3_aa: ASSSSGHPEQY
v_call: TRBV5-6; j_call: TRBJ1-2; cdr3_length: 14; cdr3_aa: ASSFLDSPDNYGYT
v_call: TRBV14; j_call: TRBJ1-2; cdr3_length: 11; cdr3_aa: ASSQVELGGYT
v_call: TRBV7-2; j_call: TRBJ1-2; cdr3_length: 11; cdr3_aa: ASSLNRKYGYT
v_call: TRBV28; j_call: TRBJ1-2; cdr3_length: 13; cdr3_aa: ASRGGSGQTYGYT
v_call: TRBV9; j_call: TRBJ2-7; cdr3_length: 12; cdr3_aa: ASSAGTVSYEQY
v_call: TRBV28; j_call: TRBJ2-7; cdr3_length: 13; cdr3_aa: ASSLSGTGVDEQY
v_call: TRBV27; j_call: TRBJ2-1; cdr3_length: 12; cdr3_aa: ASSLAGDYNEQF
v_call: TRBV6-6; j_call: TRBJ1-6; cdr3_length: 10; cdr3_aa: ASNSWSVRLH
v_call: TRBV5-6; j_call: TRBJ2-6; cdr3_length: 10; cdr3_aa: ASNTVRSVLT
v_call: TRBV19; j_call: TRBJ2-3; cdr3_length: 12; cdr3_aa: ASSLRQGTDTQY
v_call: TRBV5-5; j_call: TRBJ1-1; cdr3_length: 13; cdr3_aa: ASSLDSSRLTEAF
v_call: TRBV6-7; j_call: TRBJ2-6; cdr3_length: 14; cdr3_aa: ASSYGVGQLINVLT
v_call: TRBV29-1; j_call: TRBJ1-5; cdr3_length: 11; cdr3_aa: SVALQGTGSQH